This TCR beta chain comes out of a study of CD8+ T cells in alopecia areata. Germline CDR1 and CDR2: MGHRA and YSYEKL. Trimming removed 3 bases from V and 3 bases from J; junction bases left unmatched: 8. CDR3 length equals 15 residues. RNA was extracted and reverse transcribed into cDNA as the sequencing template. The assay was immunoSEQ multiplex PCR, and TCRdb's table has in-frame clones only and misses some. The sample includes roughly 150,000 clones, about 59% of them seen just once. Treatment: oral pan-JAK inhibitor, 5-10 mg twice daily. The source of this sequence is a human donor with alopecia areata. The rearrangement uses TRBV4-1 and TRBJ2-7; 7 positions match TRBD1. The specimen comprised CD8+ T cells sorted from blood, sampled at week 4, from a patient treated with tofacitinib. CDR3 in DNA: TGCGCCAGCAGCCAGTCCAGGGGGACCATCTACGAGCAGTACTTC. Protein product: CASSQSRGTIYEQYF.